The T cell receptor (beta chain) under discussion was sequenced for a study of T cell changes during pregnancy in multiple sclerosis. The CDR3 is 15 residues long. Trimming removed 7 bases from V and 7 bases from J, with 17 bases in between. Germline assignment: CDR1 ENHRY and CDR2 SYGVKD. TCRdb keeps only in-frame clones here, not all; method: immunoSEQ multiplex PCR. The data contain approximately 46,000 clones, approximately 90% of them singletons. The TCR was taken from a female donor with multiple sclerosis, enrolled in a pregnancy study. The sample here was CD4+ T cells from peripheral blood mononuclear cells, taken after pregnancy. The chain employs TRBV10-3 and TRBJ1-6; no reliable D call. CDR3 sequence: CAINVDGRGNSPLHF. CDR3 coding DNA: TGTGCCATCAACGTGGATGGGAGAGGAAATTCACCCCTCCACTTT.